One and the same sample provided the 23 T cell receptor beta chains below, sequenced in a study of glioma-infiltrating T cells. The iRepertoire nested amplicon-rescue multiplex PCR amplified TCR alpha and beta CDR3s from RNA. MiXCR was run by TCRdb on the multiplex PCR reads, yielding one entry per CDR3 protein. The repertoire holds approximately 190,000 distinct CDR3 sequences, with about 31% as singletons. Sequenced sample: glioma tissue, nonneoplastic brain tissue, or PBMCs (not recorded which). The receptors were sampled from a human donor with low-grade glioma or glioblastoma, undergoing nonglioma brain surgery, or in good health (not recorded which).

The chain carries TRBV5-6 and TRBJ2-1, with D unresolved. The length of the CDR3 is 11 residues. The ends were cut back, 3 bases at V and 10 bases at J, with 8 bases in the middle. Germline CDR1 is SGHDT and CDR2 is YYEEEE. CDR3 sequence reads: CASSSGAEQFF. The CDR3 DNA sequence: TGTGCCAGCAGCTCGGGCGCAGAGCAGTTCTTC.

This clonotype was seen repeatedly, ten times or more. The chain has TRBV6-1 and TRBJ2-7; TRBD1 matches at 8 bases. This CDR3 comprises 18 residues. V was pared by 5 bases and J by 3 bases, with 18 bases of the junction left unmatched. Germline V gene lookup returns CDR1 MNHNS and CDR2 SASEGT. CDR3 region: CASSSPTGAGGGSYEQYF. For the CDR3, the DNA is TGTGCCAGCAGTTCCCCGACAGGGGCAGGGGGAGGAAGCTACGAGCAGTACTTC.

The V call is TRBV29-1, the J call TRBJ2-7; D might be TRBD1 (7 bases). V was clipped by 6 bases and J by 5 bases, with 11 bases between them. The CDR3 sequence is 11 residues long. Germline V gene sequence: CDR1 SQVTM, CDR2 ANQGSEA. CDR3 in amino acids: CSVQGGDEQYF. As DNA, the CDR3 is TGCAGCGTCCAGGGGGGAGACGAGCAGTACTTC.

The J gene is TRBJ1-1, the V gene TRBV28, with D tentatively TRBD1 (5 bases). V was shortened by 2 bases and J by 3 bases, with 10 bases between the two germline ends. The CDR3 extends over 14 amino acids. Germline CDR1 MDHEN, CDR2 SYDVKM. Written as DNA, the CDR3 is TGTGCCAGCAGTTTAGGAGGCAGGGACACTGAAGCTTTCTTT. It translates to CASSLGGRDTEAFF.

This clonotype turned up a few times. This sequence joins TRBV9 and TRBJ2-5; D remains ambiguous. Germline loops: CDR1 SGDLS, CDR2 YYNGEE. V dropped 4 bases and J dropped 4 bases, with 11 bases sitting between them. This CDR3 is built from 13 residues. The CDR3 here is CASSMNVRETQYF. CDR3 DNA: TGTGCCAGCAGCATGAACGTCAGAGAGACCCAGTACTTC.

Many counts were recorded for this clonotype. The DNA for the CDR3 is TGTGCCAGTAGTGTTGGAGCACCGGGACAGGGTGAAGCTTTCTTT. Protein product: CASSVGAPGQGEAFF. The chain recombines TRBV19 with TRBJ1-1, with 9 bases lining up with TRBD1. The CDR3 totals 15 residues. Germline assignment: CDR1 LNHDA and CDR2 SQIVND (reference sequence). V was clipped by 5 bases and J by 7 bases; unmatched bases: 11.

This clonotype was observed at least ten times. CDR3: CASSQPSRDTEAFF. CDR3 nucleotides: TGTGCCAGCAGCCAACCCTCCCGGGACACTGAAGCTTTCTTT. The chain recombines TRBV4-2 with TRBJ1-1; no firm D call. CDR1 and CDR2 from the germline V gene are LGHNA and YNFKEQ. Trimming removed 2 bases at V and 3 bases at J, with 10 bases between. The CDR3 is 14 amino acids.

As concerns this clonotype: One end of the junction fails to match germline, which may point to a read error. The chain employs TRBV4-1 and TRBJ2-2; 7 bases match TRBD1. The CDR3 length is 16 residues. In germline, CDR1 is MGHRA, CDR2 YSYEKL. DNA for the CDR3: TGCGCCAGGAGCCAAGATCCCCAGGGGGACACCGGGGAGCTGTTTTTT. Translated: CARSQDPQGDTGELFF.

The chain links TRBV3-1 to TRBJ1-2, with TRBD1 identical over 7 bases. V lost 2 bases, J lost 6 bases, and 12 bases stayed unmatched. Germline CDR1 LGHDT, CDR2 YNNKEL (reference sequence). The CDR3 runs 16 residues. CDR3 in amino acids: CASSQRHRGFRHGYTF. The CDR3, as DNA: TGTGCCAGCAGCCAACGCCACAGGGGCTTTCGCCATGGCTACACCTTC.

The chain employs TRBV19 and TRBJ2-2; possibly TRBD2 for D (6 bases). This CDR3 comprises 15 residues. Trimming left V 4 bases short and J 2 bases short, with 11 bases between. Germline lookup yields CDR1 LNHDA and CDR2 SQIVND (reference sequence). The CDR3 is CASSSGMINTGELFF. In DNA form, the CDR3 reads TGTGCCAGTAGTAGCGGGATGATCAACACCGGGGAGCTGTTTTTT.

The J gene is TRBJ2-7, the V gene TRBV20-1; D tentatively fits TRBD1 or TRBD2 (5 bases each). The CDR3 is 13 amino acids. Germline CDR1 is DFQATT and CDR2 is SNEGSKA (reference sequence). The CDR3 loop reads CSANRDLSYEQSV. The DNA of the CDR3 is TGCAGTGCGAACCGGGACCTCTCCTACGAGCAGTCAGTC.

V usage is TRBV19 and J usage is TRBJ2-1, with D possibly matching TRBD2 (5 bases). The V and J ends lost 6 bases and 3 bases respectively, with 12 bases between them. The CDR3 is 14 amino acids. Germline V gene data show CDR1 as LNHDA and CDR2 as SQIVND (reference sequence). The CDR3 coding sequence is TGTGCCAGTAGGATCGAGCGGAACTACAATGAGCAGTTCTTC. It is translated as CASRIERNYNEQFF.

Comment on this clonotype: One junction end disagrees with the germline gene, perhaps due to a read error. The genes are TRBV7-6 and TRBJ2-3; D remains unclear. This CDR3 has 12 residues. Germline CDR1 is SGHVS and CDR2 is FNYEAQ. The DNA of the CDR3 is TGTGCTAGCAACACGGGTCCAGATACGCAGTATTTT. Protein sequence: CASNTGPDTQYF.

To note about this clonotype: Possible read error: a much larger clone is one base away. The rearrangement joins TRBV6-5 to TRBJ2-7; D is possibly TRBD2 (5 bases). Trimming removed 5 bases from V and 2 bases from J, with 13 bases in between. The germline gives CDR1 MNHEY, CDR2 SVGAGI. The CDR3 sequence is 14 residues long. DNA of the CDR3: TGTGCCAGCAGTCTACTAGAGGCAACCTACGAGCAGTACTTC. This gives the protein CASSLLEATYEQYF.

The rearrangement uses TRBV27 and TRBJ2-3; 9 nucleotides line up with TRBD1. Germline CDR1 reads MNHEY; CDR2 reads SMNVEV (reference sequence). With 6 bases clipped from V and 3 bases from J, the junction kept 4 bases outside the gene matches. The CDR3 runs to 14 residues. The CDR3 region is CASRPGQGTDTQYF. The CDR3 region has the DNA TGTGCCAGCAGACCGGGACAGGGAACAGATACGCAGTATTTT.

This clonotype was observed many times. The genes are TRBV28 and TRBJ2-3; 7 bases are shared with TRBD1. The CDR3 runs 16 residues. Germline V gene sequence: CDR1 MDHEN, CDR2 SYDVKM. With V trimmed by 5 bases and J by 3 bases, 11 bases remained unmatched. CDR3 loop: CASSGNQQGYTDTQYF. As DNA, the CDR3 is TGTGCCAGCAGTGGGAACCAACAGGGGTATACAGATACGCAGTATTTT.

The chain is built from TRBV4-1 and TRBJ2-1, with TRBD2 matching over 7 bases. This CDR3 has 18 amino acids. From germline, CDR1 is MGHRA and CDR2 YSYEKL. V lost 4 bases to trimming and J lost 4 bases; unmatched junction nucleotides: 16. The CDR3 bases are TGCGCCAGCAGCCGAACAGGTTTTGGCGGGAGCGGTTACAATGAGCAGTTCTTC. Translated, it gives CASSRTGFGGSGYNEQFF.

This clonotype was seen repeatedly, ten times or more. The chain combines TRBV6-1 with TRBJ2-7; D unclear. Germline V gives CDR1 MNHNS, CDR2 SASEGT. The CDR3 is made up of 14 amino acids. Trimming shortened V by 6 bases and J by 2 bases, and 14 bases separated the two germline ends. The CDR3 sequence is CASRPRGFTYEQYF. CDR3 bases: TGTGCCAGCAGGCCCCGTGGATTTACCTACGAGCAGTACTTC.

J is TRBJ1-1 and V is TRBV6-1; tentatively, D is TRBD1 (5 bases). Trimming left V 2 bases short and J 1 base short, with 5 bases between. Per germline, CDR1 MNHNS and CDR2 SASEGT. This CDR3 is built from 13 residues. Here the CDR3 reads CASSETGNTEAFF. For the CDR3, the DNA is TGTGCCAGCAGTGAAACAGGGAACACTGAAGCTTTCTTT.

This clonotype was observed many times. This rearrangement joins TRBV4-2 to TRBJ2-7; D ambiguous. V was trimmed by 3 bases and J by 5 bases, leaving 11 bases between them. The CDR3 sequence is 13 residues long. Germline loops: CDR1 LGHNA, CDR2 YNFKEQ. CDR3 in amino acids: CASSHPGSNEQYF. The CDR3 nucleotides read TGTGCCAGCAGCCACCCTGGAAGTAACGAGCAGTACTTC.

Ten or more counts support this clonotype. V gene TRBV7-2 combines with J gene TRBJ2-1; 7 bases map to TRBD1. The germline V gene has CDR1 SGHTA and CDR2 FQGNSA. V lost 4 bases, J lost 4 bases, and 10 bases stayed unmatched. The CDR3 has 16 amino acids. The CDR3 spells CASSSRQGPLYNEQFF. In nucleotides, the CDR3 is TGTGCCAGCAGCTCGAGACAGGGTCCCCTATACAATGAGCAGTTCTTC. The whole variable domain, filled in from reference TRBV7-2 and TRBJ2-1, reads GAGVSQSPSNKVTEKGKDVELRCDPISGHTALYWYRQSLGQGLEFLIYFQGNSAPDKSGLPSDRFSAERTGGSVSTLTIQRTQQEDSAVYLCASSSRQGPLYNEQFFGPGTRLTVL.

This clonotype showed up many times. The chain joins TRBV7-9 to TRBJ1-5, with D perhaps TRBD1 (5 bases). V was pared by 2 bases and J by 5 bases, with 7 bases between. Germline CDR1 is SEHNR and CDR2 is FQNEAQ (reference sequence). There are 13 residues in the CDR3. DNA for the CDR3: TGTGCCAGCAGCTTACGGGGGGATCAGCCCCAGCATTTT. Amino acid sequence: CASSLRGDQPQHF.

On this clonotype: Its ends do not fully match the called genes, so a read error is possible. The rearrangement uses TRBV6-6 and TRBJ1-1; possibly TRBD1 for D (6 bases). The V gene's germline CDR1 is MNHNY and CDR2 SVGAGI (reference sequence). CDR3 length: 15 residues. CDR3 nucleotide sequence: TGTGCCATCAGTCAAAGGGGGGCCTTGAACACTGAAGCTTTCTTT. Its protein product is CAISQRGALNTEAFF.